These 25 T cell receptor beta chains came from one sample sequenced in a study of OX40 agonist ivuxolimab in advanced cancers. Measured with immunoSEQ multiplex PCR; TCRdb has only the in-frame clones, and not every one. The table shows about 67,000 clones, with 85% to 90% occurring only once. This specimen consisted of CD4+ or CD8+ T cells sorted from blood, obtained in a trial of the OX40 agonist ivuxolimab. The origin of the receptors is an adult with an advanced solid tumor such as melanoma, head and neck, liver or kidney cancer.

The chain has TRBV7-3 and TRBJ2-1; no reliable D call. The CDR3 extends over 13 amino acids. V was shortened by 0 bases and J by 6 bases, with 6 bases between the two germline ends. The germline gives CDR1 SGHTA, CDR2 FQGTGA. CDR3 amino acids: CASSLTRTNEQFF. In DNA form, the CDR3 reads TGTGCCAGCAGCTTAACCAGGACCAATGAGCAGTTCTTC.

This rearrangement joins TRBV19 to TRBJ1-5, with D possibly matching TRBD1 (6 bases). The CDR3 loop spans 13 amino acids. Trimming removed 5 bases from V and 7 bases from J, with 12 bases in between. CDR1 LNHDA and CDR2 SQIVND come from the germline V gene (reference sequence). CDR3 protein: CASSGGGDQPQHF. In nucleotides, the CDR3 is TGTGCCAGTAGTGGAGGGGGGGACCAGCCCCAGCATTTT.

The rearrangement joins TRBV6-5 to TRBJ2-5, with D unclear. The V gene's germline CDR1 is MNHEY and CDR2 SVGAGI. The V end lost 4 bases, the J end lost 1 base, and 7 bases lay between the germline ends. The CDR3 is 13 amino acids. CDR3 amino acids: CASSSWIQETQYF. The CDR3 DNA reads TGTGCCAGCAGTTCCTGGATCCAAGAGACCCAGTACTTC.

This rearrangement joins TRBV19 to TRBJ2-3; no clear D. CDR3 size: 14 residues. Germline V gene data show CDR1 as LNHDA and CDR2 as SQIVND (reference sequence). Trimming pared 1 base from V and 6 bases from J, leaving 11 bases between. CDR3 in amino acids: CASSIGLRADTQYF. CDR3 DNA: TGTGCCAGTAGTATAGGCTTAAGAGCCGATACGCAGTATTTT.

The chain joins TRBV5-6 to TRBJ2-1; 7 bases fit TRBD2. The CDR3 runs 16 residues. Trimming took 2 bases from V and 2 from J; bases not matched to a gene: 7. Germline V CDR1 and CDR2: SGHDT, YYEEEE. CDR3 DNA sequence: TGTGCCAGCAGCTTTGTTCTAGCGGAGGCCTACAATGAGCAGTTCTTC. Amino acid sequence: CASSFVLAEAYNEQFF.

This chain links TRBV5-1 with TRBJ1-6; D unresolved. Trimming pared 2 bases from V and 4 bases from J, leaving 7 bases between. CDR1 and CDR2 (germline): SGHRS, YFSETQ. The CDR3 length is 14 residues. CDR3 nucleotide sequence: TGCGCCAGCAGCTTACAGAAATATAATTCACCCCTCCACTTT. Amino acid sequence: CASSLQKYNSPLHF.

The J gene is TRBJ2-2, the V gene TRBV7-9, with D possibly being TRBD1 or TRBD2 (5 bases each). The CDR3 contains 13 residues. Looked up from germline, CDR1 is SEHNR and CDR2 is FQNEAQ (reference sequence). V dropped 8 bases and J dropped 6 bases, with 13 bases sitting between them. CDR3: CASSRGRAGELFF. DNA for the CDR3: TGTGCCAGCTCGAGGGGCAGGGCCGGGGAGCTGTTTTTT. Full variable domain (outside the CDR3, taken from reference TRBV7-9 and TRBJ2-2): DTGVSQNPRHKITKRGQNVTFRCDPISEHNRLYWYRQTLGQGPEFLTYFQNEAQLEKSRLLSDRFSAERPKGSFSTLEIQRTEQGDSAMYLCASSRGRAGELFFGEGSRLTVL.

The CDR3 sequence: CASSLGTSGESQYF. As DNA, the CDR3 is TGTGCCAGCAGCTTAGGGACTAGCGGGGAGTCGCAGTATTTT. J is TRBJ2-3 and V is TRBV7-2, with TRBD2 matching 12 bases. The V gene end was trimmed by 1 base and the J gene end by 10 bases; junction bases not matched to a gene: 3. The germline CDR1 and CDR2 sequences are SGHTA and FQGNSA. The length of the CDR3 is 14 residues.

The V gene is TRBV18, the J gene TRBJ1-1; D is uncertain. This CDR3 contains 14 residues. V was clipped by 4 bases and J by 4 bases, with 13 bases between them. CDR1 is KGHSH and CDR2 is LQKENI in the germline V gene. Here the CDR3 reads CASSQRDRPTEAFF. The CDR3 DNA sequence: TGTGCCAGCTCACAACGAGACCGGCCCACTGAAGCTTTCTTT.

J is TRBJ1-2 and V is TRBV5-6, with no clear D. In germline, CDR1 is SGHDT, CDR2 YYEEEE. The length of the CDR3 is 13 residues. With 4 bases removed from V and 6 bases from J, the gap between germline ends came to 13 bases. This chain's CDR3 is CASSAVLTDGYTF. For the CDR3, the DNA is TGTGCCAGCAGCGCGGTTCTGACGGATGGCTACACCTTC.

The V and J genes are TRBV11-3 and TRBJ2-3; no clear D. Trimming removed 1 base at V and 1 base at J, with 12 bases between. Germline values: CDR1 SGHNT, CDR2 YENEEA. This CDR3 spans 16 amino acids. The CDR3 sequence is CASSLVSVRGTDTQYF. The CDR3 region has the DNA TGTGCCAGCAGCTTAGTTTCAGTCCGGGGCACAGATACGCAGTATTTT.

The J gene is TRBJ2-1, the V gene TRBV2; D is possibly TRBD2 (6 bases). Germline assignment: CDR1 SNHLY and CDR2 FYNNEI. This CDR3 is built from 15 residues. The V end lost 5 bases, the J end lost 9 bases, and 20 bases lay between the germline ends. CDR3 DNA sequence: TGTGCCAGCAGTCCTCTAACGGGAGTGGTTGGTGAGCAGTTCTTC. This codes for CASSPLTGVVGEQFF. Together with reference TRBV2 and TRBJ2-1, the CDR3 gives the full variable domain: EPEVTQTPSHQVTQMGQEVILRCVPISNHLYFYWYRQILGQKVEFLVSFYNNEISEKSEIFDDQFSVERPDGSNFTLKIRSTKLEDSAMYFCASSPLTGVVGEQFFGPGTRLTVL.

The V gene is TRBV30, the J gene TRBJ1-1; D is uncertain. V was shortened by 2 bases and J by 4 bases, with 11 bases between the two germline ends. From germline, CDR1 is GTSNPN and CDR2 SVGIG (reference sequence). The CDR3 runs 13 residues. The CDR3 spells CAWSLHDTTEAFF. DNA for the CDR3: TGTGCCTGGAGTCTTCACGATACCACTGAAGCTTTCTTT. Complete variable domain (other parts from reference TRBV30 and TRBJ1-1): SQTIHQWPATLVQPVGSPLSLECTVEGTSNPNLYWYRQAAGRGLQLLFYSVGIGQISSEVPQNLSASRPQDRQFILSSKKLLLSDSGFYLCAWSLHDTTEAFFGQGTRLTVV.

There are a few counts of this clone. The V gene is TRBV15, the J gene TRBJ2-3; the D gene is possibly TRBD1 (6 bases). The V end lost 6 bases, the J end lost 3 bases, and 10 bases lay between the germline ends. This CDR3 region has 13 residues. Germline V gene data show CDR1 as LNHNV and CDR2 as YYDKDF (reference sequence). CDR3 nucleotides: TGTGCCACCAGTCTGGGGACAACAGATACGCAGTATTTT. Its protein product is CATSLGTTDTQYF. Supplemented by reference TRBV15 and TRBJ2-3, the full variable domain reads DAMVIQNPRYQVTQFGKPVTLSCSQTLNHNVMYWYQQKSSQAPKLLFHYYDKDFNNEADTPDNFQSRRPNTSFCFLDIRSPGLGDTAMYLCATSLGTTDTQYFGPGTRLTVL.

This chain uses TRBV7-3 with TRBJ1-2; the match to TRBD1 covers 9 bases. CDR1 is SGHTA, CDR2 FQGTGA, per germline. J lost 7 bases, V lost 5 bases, and 8 bases had no gene match. The CDR3 contains 14 residues. CDR3 sequence reads: CASSPAGTGLGYTF. The CDR3 coding sequence is TGTGCCAGCAGCCCCGCCGGGACAGGGCTTGGCTACACCTTC.

The chain combines TRBV18 with TRBJ1-1, with TRBD1 matching over 7 bases. Looked up from germline, CDR1 is KGHSH and CDR2 is LQKENI. This CDR3 comprises 14 residues. The junction had 2 bases not matched to a gene; V was cut back by 4 bases and J by 0 bases. CDR3: CASSQDRLNTEAFF. The CDR3 DNA reads TGTGCCAGCTCACAGGACAGGCTGAACACTGAAGCTTTCTTT.

This chain links TRBV11-3 with TRBJ2-1; 10 nucleotides align to TRBD1. V lost 4 bases and J lost 8; bases outside the gene matches: 11. The germline CDR1 and CDR2 sequences are SGHNT and YENEEA. This CDR3 region has 16 residues. The DNA for the CDR3 is TGTGCCAGCAGCTCAGAGGCCGGGACAGGGGATGATGAGCAGTTCTTC. Protein product: CASSSEAGTGDDEQFF.

The chain couples TRBV28 to TRBJ2-7, with a tentative D call TRBD2 (5 bases). CDR1 is MDHEN, CDR2 SYDVKM, per germline. Trimming cost V 5 bases and J 2 bases, with 13 bases left between them. This CDR3 spans 14 amino acids. CDR3 DNA sequence: TGTGCCAGCAGTGGGAGTTATGGTACCTACGAGCAGTACTTC. It codes for CASSGSYGTYEQYF.

The V and J genes are TRBV7-3 and TRBJ2-7; 13 nucleotides align to TRBD2. CDR3 size: 14 residues. Trimming took 5 bases from V and 4 from J; bases not matched to a gene: 2. The germline V gene encodes CDR1 SGHTA and CDR2 FQGTGA. In nucleotides, the CDR3 is TGTGCCAGCAGCGTGGGACTAGCGGGATACGAGCAGTACTTC. Translated, it gives CASSVGLAGYEQYF.

This clone occurred once. The chain joins TRBV14 to TRBJ1-1; no clear D. Germline lookup yields CDR1 SGHDN and CDR2 FVKESK. The CDR3 sequence is 15 residues long. The V gene lost 0 bases and the J gene lost 0 bases, with 8 bases spanning the gap. The CDR3 protein is CASSQDSMMNTEAFF. As DNA, the CDR3 is TGTGCCAGCAGCCAAGATAGTATGATGAACACTGAAGCTTTCTTT. Full variable domain (outside the CDR3, taken from reference TRBV14 and TRBJ1-1): EAGVTQFPSHSVIEKGQTVTLRCDPISGHDNLYWYRRVMGKEIKFLLHFVKESKQDESGMPNNRFLAERTGGTYSTLKVQPAELEDSGVYFCASSQDSMMNTEAFFGQGTRLTVV.

The V call is TRBV15, the J call TRBJ1-4; D remains ambiguous. Germline CDR1 is LNHNV and CDR2 is YYDKDF (reference sequence). V was pared by 0 bases and J by 0 bases, with 11 bases between. This CDR3 has 17 residues. Here the CDR3 reads CATSREPGWTTNEKLFF. In DNA, the CDR3 is TGTGCCACCAGCAGAGAACCGGGATGGACAACTAATGAAAAACTGTTTTTT.

This clone was seen once. V usage is TRBV7-7 and J usage is TRBJ2-1; a possible D gene is TRBD2 (6 bases). Trimming stripped 6 bases from V and 0 bases from J, with 15 bases between. From germline, CDR1 is SSHAT and CDR2 FNYEAQ (reference sequence). The CDR3 is made up of 16 amino acids. The CDR3 DNA follows: TGTGCCAGCAGTCGGGACTCGGTTAGCTCCTACAATGAGCAGTTCTTC. This gives the protein CASSRDSVSSYNEQFF.

The rearrangement links TRBV19 to TRBJ2-7; 9 bases fit TRBD1. This CDR3 contains 16 residues. Germline trimming cut 3 bases from V and 0 bases from J; bases unmatched to any gene: 6. Germline V gives CDR1 LNHDA, CDR2 SQIVND (reference sequence). Here the CDR3 DNA reads TGTGCCAGTAGTATCCTCCCGGGACAGGGCTCCTACGAGCAGTACTTC. This translates into CASSILPGQGSYEQYF.

The V gene is TRBV20-1, the J gene TRBJ2-1; 8 positions agree with TRBD1. Germline assignment: CDR1 DFQATT and CDR2 SNEGSKA (reference sequence). The CDR3 has 11 amino acids. Germline trimming cut 5 bases from V and 6 bases from J; bases unmatched to any gene: 0. The CDR3 protein is CSADRGNEQFF. CDR3 bases: TGCAGTGCTGACAGGGGCAATGAGCAGTTCTTC.

This clone was seen once. CDR3 DNA sequence: TGTGCCAGCAGCCCGGGACAGACTTATGGCTACACCTTC. It specifies CASSPGQTYGYTF. The chain combines TRBV28 with TRBJ1-2, with 7 bases fitting TRBD1. Germline trimming cut 6 bases from V and 5 bases from J; bases unmatched to any gene: 6. The CDR3 loop spans 13 amino acids. CDR1 is MDHEN and CDR2 is SYDVKM in the germline V gene.